The sequence of this T cell receptor beta chain was determined in a study of tumor-infiltrating lymphocytes in localized non-small cell lung cancer. Overall study findings and caveats: Each assay used a separate piece of the same tissue.

The CDR3 loop spans 14 amino acids. V trimming: 3 bases; J trimming: 5 bases; junction bases outside the gene matches: 4. Germline CDR1 reads MNHEY; CDR2 reads SVGAGI. Clones were read by immunoSEQ multiplex PCR, and TCRdb kept only the in-frame ones, dropping some. The sample includes 15,000 to 20,000 clones, around 75% of them seen just once. Details on this clone: The antigen is undetermined.

The source material was lung tumor tissue. The chain carries TRBV6-5 and TRBJ1-5; 7 bases are shared with TRBD1. The source is a human donor with non-small cell lung cancer. The CDR3 DNA sequence: TGTGCCAGCAGTTATGGGAGGGGGCATCAGCCCCAGCATTTT. Its translation is CASSYGRGHQPQHF.